The T cell receptor (beta chain) described here comes from a study of CD8 T cells in Susac syndrome. The healthy controls were matched to patients by age and sex. Negative isolation yielded the CD8+ and CD4+ T cells, while FACS enriched the TEMRA cells. Random hexamers were used to reverse transcribe the RNA input (roughly 0.5 to 1 ug). The authors amplified TCR beta CDR3 across 54 Vbeta and 13 Jbeta using immunoSEQ multiplex PCR. Each CDR3 protein gets one entry after TCRdb re-called the immunoSEQ multiplex PCR reads with MiXCR. This table holds more than 130,000 distinct CDR3 sequences, 94% found once. Germline V lookup: CDR1 MNHEY, CDR2 SMNVEV (reference sequence). J was trimmed by 2 bases and V by 5 bases; bases with no gene match: 5. The CDR3 runs 14 residues.

V is TRBV27 and J is TRBJ2-5; TRBD2 matches at 7 bases. This receptor was identified in a human donor in good health. Sequencing was performed on CD8+ T cells from PBMCs. CDR3 sequence reads: CASSIQRGQETQYF. In nucleotides, the CDR3 is TGTGCCAGCAGTATCCAGCGGGGACAAGAGACCCAGTACTTC.